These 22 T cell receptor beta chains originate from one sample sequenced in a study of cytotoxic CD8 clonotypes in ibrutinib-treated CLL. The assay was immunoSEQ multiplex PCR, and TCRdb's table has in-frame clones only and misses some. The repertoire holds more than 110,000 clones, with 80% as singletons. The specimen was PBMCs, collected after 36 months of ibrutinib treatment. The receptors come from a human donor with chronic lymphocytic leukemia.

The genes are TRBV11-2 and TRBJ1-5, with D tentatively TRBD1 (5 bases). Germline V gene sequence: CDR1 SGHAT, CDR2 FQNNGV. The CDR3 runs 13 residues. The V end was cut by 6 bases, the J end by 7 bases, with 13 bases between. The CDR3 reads CASRRGGDQPQHF. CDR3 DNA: TGTGCCAGCAGACGTGGGGGGGACCAGCCCCAGCATTTT. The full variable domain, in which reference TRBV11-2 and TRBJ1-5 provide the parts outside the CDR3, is EAGVAQSPRYKIIEKRQSVAFWCNPISGHATLYWYQQILGQGPKLLIQFQNNGVVDDSQLPKDRFSAERLKGVDSTLKIQPAKLEDSAVYLCASRRGGDQPQHFGDGTRLSIL.

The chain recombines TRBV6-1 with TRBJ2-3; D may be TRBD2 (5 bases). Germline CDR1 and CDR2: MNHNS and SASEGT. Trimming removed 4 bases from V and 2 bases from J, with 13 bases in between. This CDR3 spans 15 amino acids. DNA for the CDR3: TGTGCCAGCAGTGTGTTCGGGGTAAACACAGATACGCAGTATTTT. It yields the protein CASSVFGVNTDTQYF.

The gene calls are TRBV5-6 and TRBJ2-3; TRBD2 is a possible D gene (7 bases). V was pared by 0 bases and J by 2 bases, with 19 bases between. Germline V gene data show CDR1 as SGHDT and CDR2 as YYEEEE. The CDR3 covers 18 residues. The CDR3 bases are TGTGCCAGCAGCTTGGACTTCAGGGGTGCGGGAGCCACAGATACGCAGTATTTT. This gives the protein CASSLDFRGAGATDTQYF.

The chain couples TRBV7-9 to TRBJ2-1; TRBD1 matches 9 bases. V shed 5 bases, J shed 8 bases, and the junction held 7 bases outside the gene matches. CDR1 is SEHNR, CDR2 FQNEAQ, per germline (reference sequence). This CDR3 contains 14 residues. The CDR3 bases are TGTGCCAGCAGCCCGGGACAGGGAGGGGATGAGCAGTTCTTC. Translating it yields CASSPGQGGDEQFF.

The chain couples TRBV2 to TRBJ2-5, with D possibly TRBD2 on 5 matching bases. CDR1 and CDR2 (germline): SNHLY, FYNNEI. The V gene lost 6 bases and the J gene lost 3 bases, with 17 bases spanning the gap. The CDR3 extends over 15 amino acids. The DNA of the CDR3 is TGTGCCAGCAGGGTTCGGATTAGCGAGGAAGAGACCCAGTACTTC. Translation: CASRVRISEEETQYF.

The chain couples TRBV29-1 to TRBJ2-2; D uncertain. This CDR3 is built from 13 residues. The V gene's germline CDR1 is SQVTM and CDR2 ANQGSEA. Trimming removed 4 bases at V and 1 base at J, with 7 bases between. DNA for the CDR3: TGCAGCGTTGTGTACAGGAACACCGGGGAGCTGTTTTTT. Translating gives CSVVYRNTGELFF.

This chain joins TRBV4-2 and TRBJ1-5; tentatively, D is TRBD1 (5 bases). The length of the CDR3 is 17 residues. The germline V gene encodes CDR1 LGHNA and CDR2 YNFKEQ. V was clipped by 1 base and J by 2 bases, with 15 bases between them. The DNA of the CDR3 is TGTGCCAGCAGCCAAGGCCCGAAGGGAGGGGGCAATCAGCCCCAGCATTTT. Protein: CASSQGPKGGGNQPQHF.

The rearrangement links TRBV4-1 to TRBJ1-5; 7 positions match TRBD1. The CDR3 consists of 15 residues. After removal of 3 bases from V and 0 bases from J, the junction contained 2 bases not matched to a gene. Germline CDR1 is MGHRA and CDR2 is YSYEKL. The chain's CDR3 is CASSHRGDSNQPQHF. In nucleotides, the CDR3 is TGCGCCAGCAGCCACAGGGGGGATAGCAATCAGCCCCAGCATTTT.

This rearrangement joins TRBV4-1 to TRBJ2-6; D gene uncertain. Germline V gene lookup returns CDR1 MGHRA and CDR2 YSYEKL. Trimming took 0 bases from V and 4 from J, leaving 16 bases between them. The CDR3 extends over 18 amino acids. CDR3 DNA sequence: TGCGCCAGCAGCCAAGAATTCGGACCTCATTTGGGGGCCAACGTCCTGACTTTC. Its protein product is CASSQEFGPHLGANVLTF.

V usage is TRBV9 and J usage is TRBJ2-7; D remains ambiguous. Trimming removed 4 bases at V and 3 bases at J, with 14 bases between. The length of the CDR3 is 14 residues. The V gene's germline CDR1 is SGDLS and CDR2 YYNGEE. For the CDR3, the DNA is TGTGCCAGCAGCCCTTACGGGTCTTTCTACGAGCAGTACTTC. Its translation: CASSPYGSFYEQYF.

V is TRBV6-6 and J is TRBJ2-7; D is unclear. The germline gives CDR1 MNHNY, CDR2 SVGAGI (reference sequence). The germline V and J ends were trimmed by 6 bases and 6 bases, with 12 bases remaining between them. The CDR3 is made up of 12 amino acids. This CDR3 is CASSPVPSEQYF. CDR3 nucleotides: TGTGCCAGCAGCCCCGTACCCTCCGAGCAGTACTTC.

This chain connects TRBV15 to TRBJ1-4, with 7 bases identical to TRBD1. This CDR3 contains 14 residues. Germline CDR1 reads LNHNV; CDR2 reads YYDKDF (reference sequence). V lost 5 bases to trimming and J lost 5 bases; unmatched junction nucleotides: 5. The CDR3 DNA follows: TGTGCCACCAGCGGTCCAGGGGGGAATGAAAAACTGTTTTTT. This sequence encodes CATSGPGGNEKLFF.

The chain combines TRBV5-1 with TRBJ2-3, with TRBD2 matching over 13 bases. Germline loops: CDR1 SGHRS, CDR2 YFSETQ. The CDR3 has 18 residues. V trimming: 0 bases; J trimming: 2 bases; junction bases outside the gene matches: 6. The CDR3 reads CASSLDSLAGGNTDTQYF. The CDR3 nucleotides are TGCGCCAGCAGCTTGGATTCACTAGCGGGGGGGAACACAGATACGCAGTATTTT.

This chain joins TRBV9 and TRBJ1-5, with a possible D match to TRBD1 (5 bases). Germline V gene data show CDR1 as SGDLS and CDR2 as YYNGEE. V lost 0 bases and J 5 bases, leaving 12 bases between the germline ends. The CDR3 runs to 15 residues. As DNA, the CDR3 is TGTGCCAGCAGCGTAGGTTCCGGGGGGTATCAGCCCCAGCATTTT. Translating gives CASSVGSGGYQPQHF.

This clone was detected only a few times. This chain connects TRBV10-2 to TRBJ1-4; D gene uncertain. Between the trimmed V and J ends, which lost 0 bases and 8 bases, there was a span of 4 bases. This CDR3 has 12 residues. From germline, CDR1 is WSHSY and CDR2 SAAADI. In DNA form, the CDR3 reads TGCGCCAGCAGTGAGTCAGACGAAAAACTGTTTTTT. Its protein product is CASSESDEKLFF.

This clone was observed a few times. The CDR3 reads CASSYSRTGGYEQYF. CDR3 in DNA: TGTGCCAGCAGTTACTCACGGACAGGCGGCTACGAGCAGTACTTC. The chain couples TRBV6-5 to TRBJ2-7; 7 positions agree with TRBD1. Germline values: CDR1 MNHEY, CDR2 SVGAGI. With V trimmed by 0 bases and J by 3 bases, 5 bases remained unmatched. The CDR3 contains 15 residues.

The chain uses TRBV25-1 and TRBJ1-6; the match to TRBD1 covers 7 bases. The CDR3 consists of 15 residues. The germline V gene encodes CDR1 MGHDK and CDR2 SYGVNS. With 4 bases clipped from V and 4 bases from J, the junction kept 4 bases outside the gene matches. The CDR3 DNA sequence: TGTGCCAGCAGTGGAAGGACAGGATATAATTCACCCCTCCACTTT. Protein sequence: CASSGRTGYNSPLHF. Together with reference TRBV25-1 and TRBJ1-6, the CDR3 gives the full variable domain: EADIYQTPRYLVIGTGKKITLECSQTMGHDKMYWYQQDPGMELHLIHYSYGVNSTEKGDLSSESTVSRIRTEHFPLTLESARPSHTSQYLCASSGRTGYNSPLHFGNGTRLTVT.

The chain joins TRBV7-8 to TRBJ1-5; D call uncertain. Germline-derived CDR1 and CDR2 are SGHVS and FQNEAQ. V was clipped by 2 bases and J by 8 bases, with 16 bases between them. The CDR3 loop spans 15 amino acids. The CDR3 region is CASSLSLSGLEPQHF. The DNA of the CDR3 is TGTGCCAGCAGCTTAAGTCTCTCCGGGTTGGAGCCCCAGCATTTT.

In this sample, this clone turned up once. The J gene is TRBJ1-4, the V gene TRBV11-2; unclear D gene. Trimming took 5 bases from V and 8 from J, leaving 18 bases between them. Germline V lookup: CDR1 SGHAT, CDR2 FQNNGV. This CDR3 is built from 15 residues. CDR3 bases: TGTGCCAGCAGCGGTTACCTGGGGTTTGGGGAAAAACTGTTTTTT. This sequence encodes CASSGYLGFGEKLFF.

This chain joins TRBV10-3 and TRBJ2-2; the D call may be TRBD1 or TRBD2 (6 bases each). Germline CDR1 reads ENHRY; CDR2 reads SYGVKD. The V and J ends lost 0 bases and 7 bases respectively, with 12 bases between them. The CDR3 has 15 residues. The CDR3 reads CAISESLGGSGELFF. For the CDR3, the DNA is TGTGCCATCAGTGAGTCTCTCGGGGGCAGCGGGGAGCTGTTTTTT.

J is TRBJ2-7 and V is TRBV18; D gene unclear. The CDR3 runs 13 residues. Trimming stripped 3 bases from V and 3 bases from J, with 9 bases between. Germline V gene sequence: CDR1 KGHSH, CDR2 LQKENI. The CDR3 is CASSPTRIYEQYF. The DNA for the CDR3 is TGTGCCAGCTCACCCACCAGGATCTACGAGCAGTACTTC.

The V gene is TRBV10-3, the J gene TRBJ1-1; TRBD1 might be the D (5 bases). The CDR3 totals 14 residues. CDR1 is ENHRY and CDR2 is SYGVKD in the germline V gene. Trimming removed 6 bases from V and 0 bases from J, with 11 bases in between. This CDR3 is CAISRQSLNTEAFF. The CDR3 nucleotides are TGTGCCATCAGCCGACAGTCTCTGAACACTGAAGCTTTCTTT.